These 16 T cell receptor beta chains were sequenced from one sample in a study of lymphopenia after photon versus proton radiotherapy. The assay was immunoSEQ multiplex PCR, and TCRdb's table has in-frame clones only and misses some. The sample has around 150,000 clones; around 85% are singletons. The starting material was peripheral blood, obtained from a patient treated with photon-based radiotherapy. These receptors all come from a man aged 45 to 65 with gastric cancer.

V and J are TRBV25-1 and TRBJ2-5, with 7 positions matching TRBD1. The germline V gene encodes CDR1 MGHDK and CDR2 SYGVNS. Unmatched junction bases numbered 4, after V lost 5 bases and J lost 1 base. The CDR3 spans 14 residues. Here the CDR3 reads CASSPTGSQETQYF. The CDR3 DNA is TGTGCCAGCAGTCCGACAGGGTCCCAAGAGACCCAGTACTTC.

The gene calls are TRBV6-1 and TRBJ1-5; D gene uncertain. CDR3 length equals 15 residues. V shed 7 bases and J shed 0 bases, with 13 bases lying between them. Looked up from germline, CDR1 is MNHNS and CDR2 is SASEGT. CDR3 bases: TGTGCCAGCATAGGGAACGGTTATAGCAATCAGCCCCAGCATTTT. As protein: CASIGNGYSNQPQHF.

The chain uses TRBV27 and TRBJ1-1; D remains ambiguous. CDR3 length: 13 residues. Trimming shortened V by 5 bases and J by 5 bases, and 12 bases separated the two germline ends. CDR1 is MNHEY, CDR2 SMNVEV, per germline (reference sequence). DNA for the CDR3: TGTGCCAGCAGTCCCTCATGGGGAACTGAAGCTTTCTTT. Its translation: CASSPSWGTEAFF.

The chain employs TRBV5-5 and TRBJ1-1, with D possibly matching TRBD1 (5 bases). V dropped 1 base and J dropped 5 bases, with 12 bases sitting between them. The CDR3 consists of 14 residues. Germline loops: CDR1 SGHKS, CDR2 YYEKEE (reference sequence). CDR3 sequence: CASSLWGTGTEAFF. The DNA for the CDR3 is TGTGCCAGCAGCTTGTGGGGCACGGGTACTGAAGCTTTCTTT. The full variable domain, in which reference TRBV5-5 and TRBJ1-1 provide the parts outside the CDR3, is DAGVTQSPTHLIKTRGQQVTLRCSPISGHKSVSWYQQVLGQGPQFIFQYYEKEERGRGNFPDRFSARQFPNYSSELNVNALLLGDSALYLCASSLWGTGTEAFFGQGTRLTVV.

V and J are TRBV13 and TRBJ2-4; D is unresolved. The CDR3 spans 14 residues. Trimming took 7 bases from V and 0 from J, leaving 10 bases between them. Germline loops: CDR1 PRHDT, CDR2 FYEKMQ (reference sequence). In DNA form, the CDR3 reads TGTGCCAGCACCTCGTCCTTAGCCAAAAACATTCAGTACTTC. Protein: CASTSSLAKNIQYF.

In the case of this clone: The same CDR3 can be traced to other DNA sequences in this sample. The V gene is TRBV9, the J gene TRBJ1-1, with D unresolved. Germline V gene sequence: CDR1 SGDLS, CDR2 YYNGEE. CDR3 length: 13 amino acids. Trimming pared 0 bases from V and 1 base from J, leaving 4 bases between. In nucleotides, the CDR3 is TGTGCCAGCAGCGTAGAGTCGAACACTGAAGCTTTCTTT. Protein product: CASSVESNTEAFF.

The CDR3 DNA is TGTGCCAGCAGCTTAACACCAGAAGCTTTCTTT. This gives the protein CASSLTPEAFF. The chain recombines TRBV7-9 with TRBJ1-1, with D unclear. The germline V and J ends were trimmed by 2 bases and 8 bases, with 6 bases remaining between them. The CDR3 runs 11 residues. Germline CDR1 is SEHNR and CDR2 is FQNEAQ (reference sequence).

J is TRBJ2-2 and V is TRBV9; the D gene is possibly TRBD2 (5 bases). The CDR3 contains 14 residues. Germline CDR1 and CDR2: SGDLS and YYNGEE. The V and J ends lost 0 bases and 6 bases respectively, with 9 bases between them. CDR3 residues: CASSVGGIPGELFF. For the CDR3, the DNA is TGTGCCAGCAGCGTAGGAGGGATCCCCGGGGAGCTGTTTTTT. Supplemented by reference TRBV9 and TRBJ2-2, the full variable domain reads DSGVTQTPKHLITATGQRVTLRCSPRSGDLSVYWYQQSLDQGLQFLIQYYNGEERAKGNILERFSAQQFPDLHSELNLSSLELGDSALYFCASSVGGIPGELFFGEGSRLTVL.

V usage is TRBV7-9 and J usage is TRBJ2-1; 7 bases fit TRBD2. CDR1 SEHNR and CDR2 FQNEAQ come from the germline V gene (reference sequence). With 5 bases clipped from V and 2 bases from J, the junction kept 6 bases outside the gene matches. CDR3 size: 15 residues. The CDR3 here is CASSISGLAYNEQFF. CDR3 DNA: TGTGCCAGCAGCATTAGCGGGTTGGCCTACAATGAGCAGTTCTTC.

This clone appeared a single time. V and J are TRBV5-4 and TRBJ2-2; D is unclear. The CDR3 is 14 residues long. Germline CDR1 is SGHNT and CDR2 is YYREEE (reference sequence). The V and J ends lost 0 bases and 2 bases respectively, with 5 bases between them. CDR3 sequence reads: CASSLAENTGELFF. The CDR3 DNA is TGTGCCAGCAGCTTGGCCGAAAACACCGGGGAGCTGTTTTTT.

The CDR3 bases are TGTGCCAGTAGACAGACTAGCGGGAAGGGCGAGCAGTACTTC. This translates into CASRQTSGKGEQYF. The chain carries TRBV19 and TRBJ2-7; 11 bases are shared with TRBD2. After removal of 6 bases from V and 6 bases from J, the junction contained 7 bases not matched to a gene. The CDR3 spans 14 residues. Germline values: CDR1 LNHDA, CDR2 SQIVND (reference sequence).

The chain joins TRBV30 to TRBJ1-5; possibly TRBD1 for D (5 bases). The CDR3 spans 12 residues. CDR1 GTSNPN and CDR2 SVGIG come from the germline V gene (reference sequence). Trimming stripped 7 bases from V and 4 bases from J, with 11 bases between. The chain's CDR3 is CASSGGNQPQHF. The CDR3 region has the DNA TGTGCCTCCTCGGGGGGGAATCAGCCCCAGCATTTT.

This chain connects TRBV21-1 to TRBJ2-7; the DNA was not used to check the table's D call, TRBD1. TRBV21-1 is shown as a pseudogene. This CDR3 spans 16 amino acids. The CDR3 bases are TGTGCCAGCAGCAAAGTTTCGGGACAGGGGTACTACGAGCAGTACTTC. This sequence encodes CASSKVSGQGYYEQYF.

The chain has TRBV7-2 and TRBJ1-2; D is unclear. Looked up from germline, CDR1 is SGHTA and CDR2 is FQGNSA. The CDR3 runs 16 residues. V was shortened by 6 bases and J by 0 bases, with 17 bases between the two germline ends. For the CDR3, the DNA is TGTGCCAGCAGTGATAAGCCGGGGATCCCTAACTATGGCTACACCTTC. Translated, it gives CASSDKPGIPNYGYTF.

The chain recombines TRBV7-9 with TRBJ1-1; D ambiguous. Germline V CDR1 and CDR2: SEHNR, FQNEAQ (reference sequence). V lost 1 base and J lost 0, with 6 bases in between. The CDR3 loop spans 14 amino acids. The CDR3 reads CASSLVSVNTEAFF. CDR3 coding DNA: TGTGCCAGCAGCTTAGTTTCGGTGAACACTGAAGCTTTCTTT.

This clone was seen a handful of times. This rearrangement joins TRBV4-2 to TRBJ2-7; no clear D gene. Looked up from germline, CDR1 is LGHNA and CDR2 is YNFKEQ. Trimming took 4 bases from V and 0 from J, leaving 10 bases between them. The length of the CDR3 is 14 residues. The CDR3 nucleotides are TGTGCCAGCAGCCGAGCCCTGAGCTCCTACGAGCAGTACTTC. Translated: CASSRALSSYEQYF.